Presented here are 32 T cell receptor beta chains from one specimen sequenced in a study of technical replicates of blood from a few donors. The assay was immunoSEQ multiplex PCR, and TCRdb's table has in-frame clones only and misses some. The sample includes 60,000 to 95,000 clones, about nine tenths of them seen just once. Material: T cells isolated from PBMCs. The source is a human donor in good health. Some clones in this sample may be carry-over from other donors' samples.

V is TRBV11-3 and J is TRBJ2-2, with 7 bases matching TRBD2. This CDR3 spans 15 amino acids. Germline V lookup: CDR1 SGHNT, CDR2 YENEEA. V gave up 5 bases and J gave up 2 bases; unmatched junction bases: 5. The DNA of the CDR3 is TGTGCCAGCAGCCCTAGCGGATCTAACACCGGGGAGCTGTTTTTT. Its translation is CASSPSGSNTGELFF. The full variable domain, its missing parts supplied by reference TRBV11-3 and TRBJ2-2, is EAGVVQSPRYKIIEKKQPVAFWCNPISGHNTLYWYLQNLGQGPELLIRYENEEAVDDSQLPKDRFSAERLKGVDSTLKIQPAELGDSAVYLCASSPSGSNTGELFFGEGSRLTVL.

For the CDR3, the DNA is TGTGCCAGCAGTGCTTCAGGGAACTATGGCTACACCTTC. Translating it yields CASSASGNYGYTF. The gene calls are TRBV6-4 and TRBJ1-2, with TRBD1 as a possible D gene (5 bases). The germline V gene encodes CDR1 MRHNA and CDR2 SNTAGT. The germline V and J ends were trimmed by 4 bases and 2 bases, with 8 bases remaining between them. The CDR3 covers 13 residues.

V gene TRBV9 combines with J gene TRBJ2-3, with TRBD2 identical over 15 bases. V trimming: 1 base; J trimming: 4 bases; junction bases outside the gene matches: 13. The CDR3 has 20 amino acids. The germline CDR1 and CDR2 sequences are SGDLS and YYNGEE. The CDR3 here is CASSVPTGTSGGSPPDTQYF. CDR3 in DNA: TGTGCCAGCAGCGTACCAACCGGGACTAGCGGGGGGTCCCCCCCAGATACGCAGTATTTT.

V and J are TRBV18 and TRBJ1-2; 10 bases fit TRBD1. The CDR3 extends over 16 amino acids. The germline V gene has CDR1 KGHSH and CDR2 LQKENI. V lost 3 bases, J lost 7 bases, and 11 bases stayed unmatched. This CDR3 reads CASSPPLGTGVSGYTF. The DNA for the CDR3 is TGTGCCAGCTCACCCCCCCTTGGGACAGGGGTCTCTGGCTACACCTTC. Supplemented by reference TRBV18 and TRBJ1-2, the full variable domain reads NAGVMQNPRHLVRRRGQEARLRCSPMKGHSHVYWYRQLPEEGLKFMVYLQKENIIDESGMPKERFSAEFPKEGPSILRIQQVVRGDSAAYFCASSPPLGTGVSGYTFGSGTRLTVV.

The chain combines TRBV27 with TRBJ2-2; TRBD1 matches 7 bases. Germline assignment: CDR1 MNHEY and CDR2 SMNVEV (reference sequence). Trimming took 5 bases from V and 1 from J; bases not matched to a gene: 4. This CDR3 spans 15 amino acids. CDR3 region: CASSGWDRNTGELFF. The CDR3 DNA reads TGTGCCAGCAGTGGGTGGGACAGGAACACCGGGGAGCTGTTTTTT.

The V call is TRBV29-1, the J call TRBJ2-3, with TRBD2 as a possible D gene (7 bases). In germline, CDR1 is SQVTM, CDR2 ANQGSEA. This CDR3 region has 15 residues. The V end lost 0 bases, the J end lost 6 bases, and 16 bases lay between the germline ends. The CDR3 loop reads CSVEDPGRGWDTQYF. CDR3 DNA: TGCAGCGTTGAAGATCCAGGGAGGGGGTGGGATACGCAGTATTTT.

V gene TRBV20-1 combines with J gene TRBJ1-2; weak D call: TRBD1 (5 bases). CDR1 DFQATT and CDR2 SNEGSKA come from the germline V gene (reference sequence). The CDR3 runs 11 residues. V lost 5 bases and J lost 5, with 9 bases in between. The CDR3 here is CSAADSYGYTF. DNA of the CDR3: TGCAGTGCTGCCGACAGTTATGGCTACACCTTC.

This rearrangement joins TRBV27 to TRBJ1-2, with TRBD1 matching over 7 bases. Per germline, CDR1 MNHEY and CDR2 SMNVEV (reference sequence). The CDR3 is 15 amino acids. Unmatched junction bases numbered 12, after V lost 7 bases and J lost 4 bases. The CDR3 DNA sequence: TGTGCCAGCACCCTGTATGGAGGGGGCCTCTATGGCTACACCTTC. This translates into CASTLYGGGLYGYTF.

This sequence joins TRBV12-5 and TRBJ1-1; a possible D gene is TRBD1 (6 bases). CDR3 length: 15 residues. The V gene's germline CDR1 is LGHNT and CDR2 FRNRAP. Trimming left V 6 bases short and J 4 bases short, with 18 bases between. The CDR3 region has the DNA TGTGCTAGTGGCCAATTCACAGGGATAGGCACTGAAGCTTTCTTT. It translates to CASGQFTGIGTEAFF.

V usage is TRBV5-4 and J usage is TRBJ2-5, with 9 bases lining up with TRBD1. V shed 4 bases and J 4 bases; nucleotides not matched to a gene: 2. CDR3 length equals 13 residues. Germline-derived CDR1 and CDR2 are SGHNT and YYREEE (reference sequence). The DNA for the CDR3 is TGTGCCAGCAGCACAGGGGGCTTAGAGACCCAGTACTTC. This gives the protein CASSTGGLETQYF.

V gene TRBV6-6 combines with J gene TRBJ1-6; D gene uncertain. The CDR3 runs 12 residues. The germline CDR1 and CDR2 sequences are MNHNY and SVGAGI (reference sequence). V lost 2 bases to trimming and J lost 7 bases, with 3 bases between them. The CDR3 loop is CASSYLNSPLHF. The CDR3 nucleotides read TGTGCCAGCAGTTACCTCAATTCACCCCTCCACTTT.

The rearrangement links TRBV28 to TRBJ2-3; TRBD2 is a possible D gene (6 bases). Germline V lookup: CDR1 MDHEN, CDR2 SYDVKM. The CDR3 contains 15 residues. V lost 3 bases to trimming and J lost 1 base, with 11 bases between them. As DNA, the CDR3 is TGTGCCAGCAGTTTCATTTCGGGAGGCACAGATACGCAGTATTTT. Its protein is CASSFISGGTDTQYF.

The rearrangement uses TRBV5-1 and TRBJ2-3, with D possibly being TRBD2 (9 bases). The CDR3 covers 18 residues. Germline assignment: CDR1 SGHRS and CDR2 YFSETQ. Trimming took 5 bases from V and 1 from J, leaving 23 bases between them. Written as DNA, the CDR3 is TGCGCCAGCAGAAGAACAGGGGGTAGCGGGAGAGGCACAGATACGCAGTATTTT. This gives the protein CASRRTGGSGRGTDTQYF. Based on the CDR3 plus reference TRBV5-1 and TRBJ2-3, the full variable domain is KAGVTQTPRYLIKTRGQQVTLSCSPISGHRSVSWYQQTPGQGLQFLFEYFSETQRNKGNFPGRFSGRQFSNSRSEMNVSTLELGDSALYLCASRRTGGSGRGTDTQYFGPGTRLTVL.

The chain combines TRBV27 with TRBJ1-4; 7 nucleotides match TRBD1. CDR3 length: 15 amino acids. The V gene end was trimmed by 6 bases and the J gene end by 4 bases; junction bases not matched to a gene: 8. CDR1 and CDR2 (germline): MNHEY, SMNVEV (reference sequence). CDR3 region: CASSRPGQINEKLFF. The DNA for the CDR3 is TGTGCCAGCAGCCGACCGGGACAGATTAATGAAAAACTGTTTTTT.

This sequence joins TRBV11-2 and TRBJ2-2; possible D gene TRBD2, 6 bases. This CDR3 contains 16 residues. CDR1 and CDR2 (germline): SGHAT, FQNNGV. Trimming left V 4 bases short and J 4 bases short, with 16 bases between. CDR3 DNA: TGTGCCAGCAGCTCCCCTCGACTAGTAGTCACCGGGGAGCTGTTTTTT. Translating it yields CASSSPRLVVTGELFF.

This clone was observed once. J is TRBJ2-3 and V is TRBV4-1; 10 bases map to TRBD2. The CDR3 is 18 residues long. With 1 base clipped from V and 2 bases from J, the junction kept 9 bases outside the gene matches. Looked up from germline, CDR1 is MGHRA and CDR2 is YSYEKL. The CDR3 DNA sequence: TGCGCCAGCAGCCAAGCTAGTATAAGCGGGGGGGCCACAGATACGCAGTATTTT. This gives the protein CASSQASISGGATDTQYF.

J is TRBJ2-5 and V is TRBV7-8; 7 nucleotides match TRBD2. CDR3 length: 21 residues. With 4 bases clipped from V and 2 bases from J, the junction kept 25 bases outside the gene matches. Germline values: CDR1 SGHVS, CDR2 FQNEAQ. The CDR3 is CASSSRPVYPGGSRLQETQYF. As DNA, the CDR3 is TGTGCCAGCAGCTCCCGTCCCGTTTACCCCGGGGGGAGCAGACTTCAAGAGACCCAGTACTTC.

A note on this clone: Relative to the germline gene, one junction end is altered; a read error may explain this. CDR3 coding DNA: TGCGCCAGCAGTGAGGACAGGGTGAATACTGAAGCTTTCTTT. This gives the protein CASSEDRVNTEAFF. The gene calls are TRBV10-2 and TRBJ1-1; 7 bases align to TRBD1. Germline V gene lookup returns CDR1 WSHSY and CDR2 SAAADI. The CDR3 covers 14 residues.

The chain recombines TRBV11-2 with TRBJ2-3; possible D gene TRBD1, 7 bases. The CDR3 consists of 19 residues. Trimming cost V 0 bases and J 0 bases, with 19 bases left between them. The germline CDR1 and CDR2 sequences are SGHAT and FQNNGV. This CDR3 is CASSLDRWRDSTSTDTQYF. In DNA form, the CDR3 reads TGTGCCAGCAGCTTAGATCGATGGCGGGACAGCACTAGCACAGATACGCAGTATTTT.

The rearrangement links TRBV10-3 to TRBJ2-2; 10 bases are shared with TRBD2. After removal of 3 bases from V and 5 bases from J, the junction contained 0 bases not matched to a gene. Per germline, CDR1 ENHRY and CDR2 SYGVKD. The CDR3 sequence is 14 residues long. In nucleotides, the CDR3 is TGTGCCATCAGTGATAGCGGGAGGACCGGGGAGCTGTTTTTT. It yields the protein CAISDSGRTGELFF.

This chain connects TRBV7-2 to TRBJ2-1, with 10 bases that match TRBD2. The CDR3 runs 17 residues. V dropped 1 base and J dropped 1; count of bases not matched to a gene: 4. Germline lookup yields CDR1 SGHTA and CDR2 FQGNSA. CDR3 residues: CASSLDATSGSYNEQFF. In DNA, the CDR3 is TGTGCCAGCAGCTTAGACGCGACTAGCGGGTCCTACAATGAGCAGTTCTTC.

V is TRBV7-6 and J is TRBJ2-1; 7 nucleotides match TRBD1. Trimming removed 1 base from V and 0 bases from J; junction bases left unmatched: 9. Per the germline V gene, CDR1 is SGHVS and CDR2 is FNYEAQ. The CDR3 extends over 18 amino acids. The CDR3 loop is CASSLVHPDRDSYNEQFF. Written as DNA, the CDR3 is TGTGCCAGCAGCTTAGTACACCCTGACAGGGACTCCTACAATGAGCAGTTCTTC.

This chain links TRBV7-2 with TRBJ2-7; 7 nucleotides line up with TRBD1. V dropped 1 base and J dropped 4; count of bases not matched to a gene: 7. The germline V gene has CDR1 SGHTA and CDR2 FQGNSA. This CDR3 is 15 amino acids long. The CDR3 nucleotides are TGTGCCAGCAGCTTAGTAAGGACAGGACTTTACGAGCAGTACTTC. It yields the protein CASSLVRTGLYEQYF.

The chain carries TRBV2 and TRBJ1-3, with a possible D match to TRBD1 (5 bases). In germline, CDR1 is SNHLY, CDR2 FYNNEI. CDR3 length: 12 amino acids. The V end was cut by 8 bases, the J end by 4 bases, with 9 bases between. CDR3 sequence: CASGAPGNTIYF. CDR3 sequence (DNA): TGTGCCAGCGGGGCACCGGGAAACACCATATATTTT.

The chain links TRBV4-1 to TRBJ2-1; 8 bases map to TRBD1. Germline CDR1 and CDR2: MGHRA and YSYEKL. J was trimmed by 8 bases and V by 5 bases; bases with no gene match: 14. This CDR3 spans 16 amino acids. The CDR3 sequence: CASSEKYGQGRDEQFF. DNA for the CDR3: TGCGCCAGCAGCGAAAAGTACGGACAGGGTAGGGATGAGCAGTTCTTC.

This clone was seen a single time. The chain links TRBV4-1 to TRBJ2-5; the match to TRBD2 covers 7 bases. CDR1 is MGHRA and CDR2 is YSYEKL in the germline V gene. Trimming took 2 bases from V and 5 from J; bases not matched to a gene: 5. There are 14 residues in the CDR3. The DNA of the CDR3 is TGCGCCAGCAGCCAACCCATACTAGCGGAGACCCAGTACTTC. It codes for CASSQPILAETQYF.

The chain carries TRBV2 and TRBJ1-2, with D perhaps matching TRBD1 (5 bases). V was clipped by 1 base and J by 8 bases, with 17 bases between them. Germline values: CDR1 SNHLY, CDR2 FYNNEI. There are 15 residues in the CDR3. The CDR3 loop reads CASSEEVEEGLGYTF. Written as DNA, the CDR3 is TGTGCCAGCAGTGAAGAAGTCGAGGAGGGACTCGGCTACACCTTC.

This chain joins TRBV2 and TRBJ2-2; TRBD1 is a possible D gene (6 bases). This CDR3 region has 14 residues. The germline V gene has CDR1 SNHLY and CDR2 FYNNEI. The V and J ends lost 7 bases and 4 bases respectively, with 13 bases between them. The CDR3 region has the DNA TGTGCCAGCAAGGTAGCCAGGGGCACCGGGGAGCTGTTTTTT. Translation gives CASKVARGTGELFF.

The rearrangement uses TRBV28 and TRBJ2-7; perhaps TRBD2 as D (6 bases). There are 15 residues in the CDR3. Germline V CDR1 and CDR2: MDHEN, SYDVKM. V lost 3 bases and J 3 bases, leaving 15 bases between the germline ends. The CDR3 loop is CASSFTAGWDYEQYF. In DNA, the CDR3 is TGTGCCAGCAGTTTCACGGCGGGATGGGACTACGAGCAGTACTTC.

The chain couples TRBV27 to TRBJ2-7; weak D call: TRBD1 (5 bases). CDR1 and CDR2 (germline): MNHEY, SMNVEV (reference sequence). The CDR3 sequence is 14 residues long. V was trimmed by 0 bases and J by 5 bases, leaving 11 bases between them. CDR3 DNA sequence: TGTGCCAGCAGTTTATCGTTGGCCAGGGACGAGCAGTACTTC. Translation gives CASSLSLARDEQYF.

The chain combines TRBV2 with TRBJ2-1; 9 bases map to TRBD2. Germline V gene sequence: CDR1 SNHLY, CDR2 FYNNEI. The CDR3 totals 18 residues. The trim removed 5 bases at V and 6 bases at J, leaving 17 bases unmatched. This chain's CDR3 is CASSRVMLAGVRSNEQFF. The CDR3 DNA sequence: TGTGCCAGCAGTAGAGTCATGTTAGCGGGAGTTCGCTCCAATGAGCAGTTCTTC.

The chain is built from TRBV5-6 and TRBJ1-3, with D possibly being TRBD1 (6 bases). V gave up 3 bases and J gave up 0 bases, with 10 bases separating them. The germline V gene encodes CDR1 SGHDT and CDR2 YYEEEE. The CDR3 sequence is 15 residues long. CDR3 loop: CASSSRDNSGNTIYF. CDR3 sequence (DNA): TGTGCCAGCAGCTCCCGGGACAACTCTGGAAACACCATATATTTT.